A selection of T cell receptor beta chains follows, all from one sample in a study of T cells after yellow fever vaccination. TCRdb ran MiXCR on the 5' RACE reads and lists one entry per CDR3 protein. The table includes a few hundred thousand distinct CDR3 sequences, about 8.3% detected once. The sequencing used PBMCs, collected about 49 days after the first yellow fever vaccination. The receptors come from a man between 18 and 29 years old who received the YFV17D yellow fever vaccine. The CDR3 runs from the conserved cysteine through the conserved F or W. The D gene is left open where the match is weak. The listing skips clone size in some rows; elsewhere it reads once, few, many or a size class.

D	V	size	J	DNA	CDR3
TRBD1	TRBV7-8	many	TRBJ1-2	TGTGCCAGCAGCTCCGCCGGGACAGGTCATTATGGCTACACCTTC	CASSSAGTGHYGYTF
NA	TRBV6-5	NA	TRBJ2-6	TGTGCCAGCAGTTACTCGTGGGAAGCTGGGGCCAACGTCCTGACTTTC	CASSYSWEAGANVLTF
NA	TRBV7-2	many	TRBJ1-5	TGTGCCAGCAGCTTAGGGGGGCACAATCAGCCCCAGCATTTT	CASSLGGHNQPQHF
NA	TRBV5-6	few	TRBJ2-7	TGTGCCAGCAGCTTGGTCGGGCAGGGGAACGAGCAGTACTTC	CASSLVGQGNEQYF
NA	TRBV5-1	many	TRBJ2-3	TGCGCCAGCAGCTTGGCCCAAACAAGCACAGATACGCAGTATTTT	CASSLAQTSTDTQYF
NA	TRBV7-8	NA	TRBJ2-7	TGTGCCAGCAGCTCCCGGGACAACGGTAACGAGCAGTACTTC	CASSSRDNGNEQYF
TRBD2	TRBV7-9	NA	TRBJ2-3	TGTGCCAGCAGCTTAGCGGGGGGGAGCCGGGAGGTTGGTACGCAGTATTTT	CASSLAGGSREVGTQYF
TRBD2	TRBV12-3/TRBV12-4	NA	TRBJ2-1	TGTGCCAGCAGTAAGCGGGGGGGGTCCTACAATGAGCAGTTCTTC	CASSKRGGSYNEQFF
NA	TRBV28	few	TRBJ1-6	TGTGCCAGGGGAGGGGTTAACTCACCCCTCCACTTT	CARGGVNSPLHF
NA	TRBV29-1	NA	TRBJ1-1	TGCAGCGTGTACAGGGCCACTGAAGCTTTCTTT	CSVYRATEAFF
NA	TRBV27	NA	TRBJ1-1	TGTGCCAGCAGTTCGGGGTACAACACTGAAGCTTTCTTT	CASSSGYNTEAFF
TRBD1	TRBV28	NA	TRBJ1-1	TGTGCCAGCCTTAGGTACGTGGGGGACAGCACTGAAGCTTTCTTT	CASLRYVGDSTEAFF
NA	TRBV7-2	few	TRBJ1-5	TGTGCCAGCAGCTTAACGGTCGGGGGACCTTATAGCAATCAGCCCCAGCATTTT	CASSLTVGGPYSNQPQHF
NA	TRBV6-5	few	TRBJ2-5	TGTGCCAGCAGTTACCCAGAAACGGGTCGAGAGACCCAGTACTTC	CASSYPETGRETQYF
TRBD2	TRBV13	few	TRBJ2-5	TGTGCCAGCAGCTTTGGACTAGACCAGTACTTC	CASSFGLDQYF
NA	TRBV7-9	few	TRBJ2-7	TGTGCCAGCAGCCCCGGTGACAGTGCCGAGCAGTACTTC	CASSPGDSAEQYF
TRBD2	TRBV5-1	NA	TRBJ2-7	TGCGCCAGCAGCTTGGGCCTAGCGGCTAACTACGAGCAGTACTTC	CASSLGLAANYEQYF
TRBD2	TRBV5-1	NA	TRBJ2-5	TGCGCCAGCGGCGGACTAGCGGGGCAAGAGACCCAGTACTTC	CASGGLAGQETQYF
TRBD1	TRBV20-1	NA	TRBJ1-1	TGCAGTGCAGGACAGGGGAGGGCCATGAACACTGAAGCTTTCTTT	CSAGQGRAMNTEAFF
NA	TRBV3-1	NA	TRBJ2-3	TGTGCCAGCAGCCAGGCAATCCCAGATACGCAGTATTTT	CASSQAIPDTQYF
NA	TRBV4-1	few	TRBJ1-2	TGCGCCAGCAGCCAAGAAGGCCGCGCGCGCTATGGCTACACCTTC	CASSQEGRARYGYTF
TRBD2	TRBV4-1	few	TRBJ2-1	TGCGCCAGCAGCCAACTCCCGGCAGCTAGCGGGGGGGTGCACAATGAGCAGTTCTTC	CASSQLPAASGGVHNEQFF
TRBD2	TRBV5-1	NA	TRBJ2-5	TGCGCCAGCAGCTCACTAGCGGACGGGGAGACCCAGTACTTC	CASSSLADGETQYF
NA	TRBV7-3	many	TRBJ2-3	TGTGCCAGCAGCTTAAACTCCATGCCCGGCGCAGATACGCAGTATTTT	CASSLNSMPGADTQYF
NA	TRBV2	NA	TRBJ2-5	TGTGCCAGCAGTAAGGGTCTAGAGACCCAGTACTTC	CASSKGLETQYF
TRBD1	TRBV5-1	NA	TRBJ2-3	TGCGCCAGCAGCTTGGGGACAGGGACAACAGATACGCAGTATTTT	CASSLGTGTTDTQYF
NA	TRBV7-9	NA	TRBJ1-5	TGTGCCAGCAGGTTCGACAGCAGTCAGCCCCAGCATTTT	CASRFDSSQPQHF
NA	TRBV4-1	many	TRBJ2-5	TGCGCCAGCAGCCCCCGAGGCCACCAAGAGACCCAGTACTTC	CASSPRGHQETQYF
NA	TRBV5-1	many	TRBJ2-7	TGCGCCAGCAGCTCAGGATCAGGGGTATACGAGCAGTACTTC	CASSSGSGVYEQYF
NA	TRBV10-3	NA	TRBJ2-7	TGTGCCATCAGTGCTCCGGTGGCCTACGAGCAGTACTTC	CAISAPVAYEQYF
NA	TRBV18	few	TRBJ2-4	TGTGCCAGCTCACCTATGACAGGGACTCTAGCCAAAAACATTCAGTACTTC	CASSPMTGTLAKNIQYF
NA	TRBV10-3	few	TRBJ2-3	TGTGCCATCAGTGGGCAGCTTGGCACAGATACGCAGTATTTT	CAISGQLGTDTQYF
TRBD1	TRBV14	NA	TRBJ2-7	TGTGCCAGCAGCCATCCGGGACAGGGGGCCTACGAGCAGTACTTC	CASSHPGQGAYEQYF
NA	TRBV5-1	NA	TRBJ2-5	TGCGCCAGCAGCTTGGTTCCAGGGGAAGAGACCCAGTACTTC	CASSLVPGEETQYF
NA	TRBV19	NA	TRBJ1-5	TGTGCCAGTAGTATCAGGGTTAGGCAGCCCCAGCATTTT	CASSIRVRQPQHF
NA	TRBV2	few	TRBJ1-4	TGTGCCAGCAATGATGCGTCTTATGAAAAACTGTTTTTT	CASNDASYEKLFF
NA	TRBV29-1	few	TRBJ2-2	TGCAGCGTTCTCGTGAACACCGGGGAGCTGTTTTTT	CSVLVNTGELFF
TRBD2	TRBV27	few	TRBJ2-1	TGTGCCAGCAGTCGACTAGCGGTCTACAATGAGCAGTTCTTC	CASSRLAVYNEQFF
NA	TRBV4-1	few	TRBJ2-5	TGCGCCAGCAGCCCCAGTTTGGGGGGCCCTCGAGAGACCCAGTACTTC	CASSPSLGGPRETQYF
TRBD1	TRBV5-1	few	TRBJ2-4	TGCGCCAGCAGCAAGGACAGGTTGGCCAAAAACATTCAGTACTTC	CASSKDRLAKNIQYF
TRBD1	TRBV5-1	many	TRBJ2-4	TGCGCCAGCAGCTTGGTGGGACAGAACATTCAGTACTTC	CASSLVGQNIQYF
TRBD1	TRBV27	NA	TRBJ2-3	TGTGCCAGCAGTCCATCGACAGGGGGAGATACGCAGTATTTT	CASSPSTGGDTQYF
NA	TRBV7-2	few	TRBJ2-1	TGTGCCAGCAGCTTAGCCGAGCCCTACGTTACGGGCGTCGATGAGCAGTTCTTC	CASSLAEPYVTGVDEQFF
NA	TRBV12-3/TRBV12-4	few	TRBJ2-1	TGTGCCAGCTCCGCTGTTGAGCAGTTCTTC	CASSAVEQFF
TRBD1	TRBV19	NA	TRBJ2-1	TGTGCCAGTAGCAGATCCGGGACAGCCTACAATGAGCAGTTCTTC	CASSRSGTAYNEQFF
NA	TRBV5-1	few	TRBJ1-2	TGCGCCAGCAGCTTGGACTCCCTTGGGACACGATACCCCTATGGCTACACCTTC	CASSLDSLGTRYPYGYTF
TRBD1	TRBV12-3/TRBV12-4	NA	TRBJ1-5	TGTGCCAGCAGTCACGGACAGGCAAATCAGCCCCAGCATTTT	CASSHGQANQPQHF
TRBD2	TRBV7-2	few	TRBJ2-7	TGTGCCAGCAGCCCACAAGCGGGGGGCTCCTACGAGCAGTACTTC	CASSPQAGGSYEQYF
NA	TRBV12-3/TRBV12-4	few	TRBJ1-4	TGTGCCAGCAGTTTAGGATCTGACGCAACTAATGAAAAACTGTTTTTT	CASSLGSDATNEKLFF
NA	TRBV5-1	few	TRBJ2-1	TGCGCCAGCAGCTCCCCCAGCGACGGACATATTGAGCAGTTCTTC	CASSSPSDGHIEQFF
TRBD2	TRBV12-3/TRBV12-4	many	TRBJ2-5	TGTGCCAGCAGTTTCGGGCTAGCGGGGGTTCAAGAGACCCAGTACTTC	CASSFGLAGVQETQYF
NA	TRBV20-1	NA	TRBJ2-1	TGCAGTGCTCTCGAGGTATCTCTGTTCTTC	CSALEVSLFF